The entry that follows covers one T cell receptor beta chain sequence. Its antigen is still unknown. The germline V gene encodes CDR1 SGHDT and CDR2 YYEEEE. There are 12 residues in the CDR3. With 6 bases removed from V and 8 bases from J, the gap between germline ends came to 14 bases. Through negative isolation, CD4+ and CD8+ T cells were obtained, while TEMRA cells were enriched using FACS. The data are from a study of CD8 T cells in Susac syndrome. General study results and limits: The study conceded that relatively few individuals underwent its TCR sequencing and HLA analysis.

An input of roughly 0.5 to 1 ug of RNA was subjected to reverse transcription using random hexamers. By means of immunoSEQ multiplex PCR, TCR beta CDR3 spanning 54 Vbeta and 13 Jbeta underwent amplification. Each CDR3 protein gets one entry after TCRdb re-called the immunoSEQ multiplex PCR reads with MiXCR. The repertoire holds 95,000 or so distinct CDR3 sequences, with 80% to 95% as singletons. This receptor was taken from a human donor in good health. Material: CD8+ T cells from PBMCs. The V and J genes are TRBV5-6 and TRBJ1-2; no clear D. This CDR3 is CASNGSPGGYTF. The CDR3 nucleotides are TGTGCCAGCAACGGAAGCCCGGGCGGCTACACCTTC.